This T cell receptor beta chain was recorded in a study of shared clonotypes between healthy human individuals. Overall study results and limits: A reduction in generation probabilities was seen for non-shared clonotypes relative to those shared by all four donors.

Points on this clone: Its specificity is unknown.

The authors split each subset's genomic DNA evenly across several immunoSEQ plates. The table came from immunoSEQ multiplex PCR; TCRdb's copy has only in-frame clones and leaves some out. The sample includes 850,000 to 1,200,000 clones, approximately 72% seen only once; the top ten take about 1.5%. The CDR3 runs 19 residues. The sequenced sample consisted of memory CD4+ T cells sorted from blood. This sample's subset: CD45RA-negative fraction. This receptor was obtained from a man younger than 35 in good health. The chain uses TRBV21-1 and TRBJ2-3; the table calls TRBD2, which could not be checked here. TRBV21-1 is described as a pseudogene. CDR3 region: CASSKTTPTRKWDTDTQYF. The CDR3 region has the DNA TGTGCCAGCAGCAAAACTACCCCGACTAGAAAGTGGGACACAGATACGCAGTATTTT.